A selection of T cell receptor beta chains follows, all from one sample in a study of T cell responses to AZD1222 COVID-19 vaccine. Only in-frame clones appear in the TCRdb table, and some are missing; sequencing was by immunoSEQ multiplex PCR. The profile shows roughly 77,000 clones, roughly 90% of them singletons. The sample was peripheral blood, taken 28 days after the second AZD1222 dose. Receptors originate from an adult who received the AZD1222 COVID-19 vaccine. The CDR3 runs from the conserved cysteine through the conserved F or W. A D gene is named only where the DNA matches it firmly. Clone size, where shown, is once, few, many, or a class for clones that have expanded.

D gene | clone size | J gene | V gene | CDR3 DNA | CDR3 protein
. | . | TRBJ2-7 | TRBV5-1 | TGCGCCAGCAGCTTAATTTCGGGGATTTTGAACGAGCAGTACTTC | CASSLISGILNEQYF
. | . | TRBJ2-7 | TRBV30 | TGTGCCGCCCATCGGGTTTCCTACGAGCAGTACTTC | CAAHRVSYEQYF
. | . | TRBJ2-3 | TRBV5-6 | TGTGCCAGCAGCTTGTTTCCGTACACAGATACGCAGTATTTT | CASSLFPYTDTQYF
. | . | TRBJ2-3 | TRBV4-2 | TGTGCCAGCAGCCACAATTGGGGTAGCGGCACAGATACGCAGTATTTT | CASSHNWGSGTDTQYF
TRBD1 | . | TRBJ2-6 | TRBV11-2 | TGTGCCAGCAGCTCACAGGGGGCTTGGGACTCTGGGGCCAACGTCCTGACTTTC | CASSSQGAWDSGANVLTF
. | . | TRBJ2-1 | TRBV7-3 | TGTGCCAGCAGCTTAATTGGGGCAGGGGCCAATGAGCAGTTCTTC | CASSLIGAGANEQFF
. | . | TRBJ1-2 | TRBV4-3 | TGCGCCAGCAGCCAAGATTGGGATAACTATGGCTACACCTTC | CASSQDWDNYGYTF
. | once | TRBJ2-7 | TRBV6-1 | TGTGCCAGCAGTGAATATTACACCTCGGGGGAGCAGTACTTC | CASSEYYTSGEQYF
. | . | TRBJ1-1 | TRBV19 | TGTGCCAGTAGTATGAGGGTTGACAGCGCTGGGAACACTGAAGCTTTCTTT | CASSMRVDSAGNTEAFF
. | . | TRBJ2-7 | TRBV5-1 | TGCGCCAGCAGCTTGGTGAACTACTACGAGCAGTACTTC | CASSLVNYYEQYF
. | . | TRBJ1-4 | TRBV4-1 | TGCGCCAGCAGCCAATACCTAATGGCGGTTTCTGGGACTAATGAAAAACTGTTTTTT | CASSQYLMAVSGTNEKLFF
. | . | TRBJ1-2 | TRBV5-4 | TGTGCCAGCAGCGGGGGCGTAGGGAACGGCTACACCTTC | CASSGGVGNGYTF
TRBD1 | . | TRBJ2-2 | TRBV24-1 | TGTGCCACGAGCGTCACCGGGACAGCCGACACCGGGGAGCTGTTTTTT | CATSVTGTADTGELFF
TRBD1 | . | TRBJ1-3 | TRBV11-2 | TGTGCCAGCAGCTTGTTCTCAGGGGGCTCTGGAAACACCATATATTTT | CASSLFSGGSGNTIYF
. | . | TRBJ1-1 | TRBV19 | TGTGCCAGTACCCCCCCAGGGATGGCAGGAGTTATGAACACTGAAGCTTTCTTT | CASTPPGMAGVMNTEAFF
TRBD1 | . | TRBJ2-1 | TRBV30 | TGTGCCCAAGACAGGGCGTCCTACAATGAGCAGTTCTTC | CAQDRASYNEQFF
. | . | TRBJ1-1 | TRBV3-1/TRBV3-2 | TGTGCCAGTATCCCCGGTGGGGGAGGGGGCACTGAAGCTTTCTTT | CASIPGGGGGTEAFF
TRBD2 | . | TRBJ2-3 | TRBV28 | TGTGCCGCATCGAGCGGGGCATACACAGATACGCAGTATTTT | CAASSGAYTDTQYF
. | . | TRBJ2-1 | TRBV14 | TGTGCCAGCAGCGGCCCTTTCAATGAGCAGTTCTTC | CASSGPFNEQFF
. | . | TRBJ2-7 | TRBV6-2/TRBV6-3 | TGTGCCAGCAGTCCGCTTTTAGGGTGGTTCTACGAGCAGTACTTC | CASSPLLGWFYEQYF
. | . | TRBJ1-2 | TRBV6-5 | TGTGCCAGCAGTTATCAGGGGCTAAGTGGCTACACCTTC | CASSYQGLSGYTF
. | . | TRBJ2-2 | TRBV7-8 | TGTGCCAGCAGCTTTTCTGGGACCACCGGGGAGCTGTTTTTT | CASSFSGTTGELFF
TRBD2 | once | TRBJ2-3 | TRBV6-5 | TGTGCCAGCATTCCTAGCGGGGACACAGATACGCAGTATTTT | CASIPSGDTDTQYF
TRBD2 | . | TRBJ2-3 | TRBV7-9 | TGTGCCAGCAGCTTAGATAGCGGGAGAACAGATACGCAGTATTTT | CASSLDSGRTDTQYF
. | once | TRBJ2-1 | TRBV5-5 | TGTGCCAGCAGCTTGGCAAGTAGCGAGCAGTTCTTC | CASSLASSEQFF
. | once | TRBJ2-2 | TRBV5-5 | TGTGCCAGCAGTTCGGGACACTCGAACACCGGGGAGCTGTTTTTT | CASSSGHSNTGELFF
. | . | TRBJ2-5 | TRBV7-3 | TGTGCCAGCAGCTTGGGACCGCAAGAGACCCAGTACTTC | CASSLGPQETQYF
. | . | TRBJ1-5 | TRBV19 | TGTGCCAGTAGTACCATCGACAGCCACAATCAGCCCCAGCATTTT | CASSTIDSHNQPQHF
. | . | TRBJ2-1 | TRBV30 | TGTGCCTGGAGTGGGCTAGCGATATACAATGAGCAGTTCTTC | CAWSGLAIYNEQFF
TRBD2 | . | TRBJ2-1 | TRBV6-4 | TGTGCCAGCAGTGACTCCACTAGCGGGGTTAATGAGCAGTTCTTC | CASSDSTSGVNEQFF
TRBD2 | . | TRBJ2-1 | TRBV6-5 | TGTGCCAGCAGCCCCTCCGGGAGGGCCAATGAGCAGTTCTTC | CASSPSGRANEQFF